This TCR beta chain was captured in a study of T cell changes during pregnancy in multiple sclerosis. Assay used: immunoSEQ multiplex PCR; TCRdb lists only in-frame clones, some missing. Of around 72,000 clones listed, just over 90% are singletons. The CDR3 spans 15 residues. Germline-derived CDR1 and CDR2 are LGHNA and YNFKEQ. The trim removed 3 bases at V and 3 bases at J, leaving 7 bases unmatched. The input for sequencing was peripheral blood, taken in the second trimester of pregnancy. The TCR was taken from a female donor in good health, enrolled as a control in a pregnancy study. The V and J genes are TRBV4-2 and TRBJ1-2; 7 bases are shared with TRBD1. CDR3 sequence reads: CASSQPTGKDYGYTF. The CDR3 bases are TGTGCCAGCAGCCAGCCGACAGGGAAGGACTATGGCTACACCTTC.